This entry lists 3 T cell receptor beta chains sequenced from one sample in a study of CD8 T cells in ankylosing spondylitis. From the 5' RACE reads, TCRdb called clonotypes with MiXCR, one entry per CDR3 protein. This table has about 340,000 distinct CDR3 sequences, under 15% appearing once. Sequencing input: blood, either unsorted or a sorted T cell fraction (not recorded which). The receptors shown here come from a male donor with ankylosing spondylitis or in good health (not recorded which).

This clonotype was seen repeatedly, ten times or more. The V call is TRBV6-5, the J call TRBJ1-3, with D uncertain. Germline V CDR1 and CDR2: MNHEY, SVGAGI. CDR3 size: 14 residues. Trimming cost V 2 bases and J 3 bases, with 8 bases left between them. The CDR3 protein is CASSYGQGGNTIYF. The CDR3 coding sequence is TGTGCCAGCAGTTACGGGCAAGGTGGAAACACCATATATTTT.

The chain carries TRBV3-1 and TRBJ1-3; D is unclear. The germline V gene has CDR1 LGHDT and CDR2 YNNKEL (reference sequence). This CDR3 is built from 12 residues. Between the trimmed V and J ends, which lost 7 bases and 4 bases, there was a span of 8 bases. CDR3 nucleotide sequence: TGTGCCAGCAAAACAGCCGGAAACACCATATATTTT. This sequence encodes CASKTAGNTIYF.

The rearrangement joins TRBV5-1 to TRBJ2-7; 11 nucleotides match TRBD2. This CDR3 has 16 residues. The V segment lost 2 bases and the J segment 0 bases; nucleotides outside the gene matches: 4. CDR1 is SGHRS and CDR2 is YFSETQ in the germline V gene. Here the CDR3 reads CASSFTSGSTSYEQYF. CDR3 coding DNA: TGCGCCAGCAGCTTCACTAGCGGGAGTACCTCCTACGAGCAGTACTTC.